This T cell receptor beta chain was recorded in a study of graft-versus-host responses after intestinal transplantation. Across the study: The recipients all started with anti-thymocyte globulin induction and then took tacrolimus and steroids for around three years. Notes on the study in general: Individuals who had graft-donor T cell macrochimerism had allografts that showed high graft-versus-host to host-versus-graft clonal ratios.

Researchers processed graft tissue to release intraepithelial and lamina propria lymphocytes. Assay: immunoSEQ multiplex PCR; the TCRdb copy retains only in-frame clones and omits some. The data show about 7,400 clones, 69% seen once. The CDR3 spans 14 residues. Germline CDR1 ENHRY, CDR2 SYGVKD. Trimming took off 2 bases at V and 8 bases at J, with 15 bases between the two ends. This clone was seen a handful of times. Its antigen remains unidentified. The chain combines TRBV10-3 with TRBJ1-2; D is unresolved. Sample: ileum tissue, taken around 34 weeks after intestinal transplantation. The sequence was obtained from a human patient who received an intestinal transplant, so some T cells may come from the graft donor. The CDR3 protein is CAISEVVDGLGYTF. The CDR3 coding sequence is TGTGCCATCAGTGAGGTAGTGGACGGCCTGGGCTACACCTTC.